These 8 T cell receptor beta chains originate from one sample sequenced in a study of T cells after yellow fever vaccination. Each CDR3 protein gets one entry after TCRdb re-called the 5' RACE reads with MiXCR. The sample contains about 370,000 distinct CDR3 sequences, approximately 10% of which appear only once. Here the sequenced sample was PBMCs, taken on the day of the first yellow fever vaccination. The receptors shown here come from a man younger than 35 who received the YFV17D yellow fever vaccine.

Many counts were recorded for this clonotype. The V gene is TRBV18, the J gene TRBJ2-2, with D hard to call. Germline loops: CDR1 KGHSH, CDR2 LQKENI. The length of the CDR3 is 12 residues. Trimming stripped 4 bases from V and 7 bases from J, with 7 bases between. The CDR3, as DNA: TGTGCCAGCTCACAGACAAGCGGGGAGCTGTTTTTT. This translates into CASSQTSGELFF.

This chain connects TRBV12-3 or TRBV12-4 to TRBJ2-1; D might be TRBD1 or TRBD2, each matching 6 bases. The CDR3 has 14 amino acids. The ends were cut back, 7 bases at V and 5 bases at J, with 15 bases in the middle. The CDR3 coding sequence is TGTGCCAGCACGTCCTGGGGGGCCGACAATGAGCAGTTCTTC. Its translation is CASTSWGADNEQFF.

On this clonotype: The junction differs from germline at one of its ends, possibly a read error. V and J are TRBV4-3 and TRBJ2-3, with 7 bases matching TRBD1. The CDR3 length is 16 residues. Per germline, CDR1 LGHNA and CDR2 YSLEER. This CDR3 reads CTSSLFRGTDTDTQYF. CDR3 coding DNA: TGCACCAGCAGCCTATTCAGGGGGACCGACACAGATACGCAGTATTTT.

This rearrangement joins TRBV11-2 to TRBJ2-3; D is possibly TRBD2 (6 bases). The CDR3 covers 15 residues. V lost 6 bases, J lost 3 bases, and 16 bases lay in between. Germline lookup yields CDR1 SGHAT and CDR2 FQNNGV. The CDR3 nucleotides are TGTGCCAGCAGTAGTTTTGTGGGGGGAACAGATACGCAGTATTTT. It codes for CASSSFVGGTDTQYF.

This clonotype was counted between two and nine times. The gene calls are TRBV3-1 and TRBJ2-3; D remains ambiguous. Germline V gene data show CDR1 as LGHDT and CDR2 as YNNKEL (reference sequence). V was clipped by 1 base and J by 0 bases, with 14 bases between them. The CDR3 runs 17 residues. CDR3 sequence reads: CASSQGVTGVSTDTQYF. The CDR3 nucleotides read TGTGCCAGCAGCCAAGGGGTAACCGGCGTGAGCACAGATACGCAGTATTTT.

The chain couples TRBV18 to TRBJ1-6; no clear D. CDR1 is KGHSH, CDR2 LQKENI, per germline. V lost 3 bases to trimming and J lost 2 bases, with 17 bases between them. The CDR3 totals 18 residues. CDR3 protein: CASSPRTNSLPYNSPLHF. CDR3 DNA sequence: TGTGCCAGCTCACCCCGAACTAACAGTCTCCCCTATAATTCACCCCTCCACTTT.

This clonotype has a handful of counts. CDR3 region: CASSQRAKWASETQYF. The CDR3 DNA is TGCGCCAGCAGCCAAAGGGCCAAGTGGGCCTCGGAGACCCAGTACTTC. The chain is built from TRBV4-1 and TRBJ2-5, with D uncertain. The CDR3 extends over 16 amino acids. Trimming took 2 bases from V and 5 from J, leaving 18 bases between them. Germline CDR1 is MGHRA and CDR2 is YSYEKL.

The chain recombines TRBV12-1 with TRBJ1-5. TRBV12-1 is a pseudogene segment. The CDR3 sequence is 18 residues long. CDR3 in DNA: TGTGCCAGCAGCTCCCAAGGCCTCGGGCCTCTCCGCAATCAGCCCCAGCATTTT. Translation: CASSSQGLGPLRNQPQHF.